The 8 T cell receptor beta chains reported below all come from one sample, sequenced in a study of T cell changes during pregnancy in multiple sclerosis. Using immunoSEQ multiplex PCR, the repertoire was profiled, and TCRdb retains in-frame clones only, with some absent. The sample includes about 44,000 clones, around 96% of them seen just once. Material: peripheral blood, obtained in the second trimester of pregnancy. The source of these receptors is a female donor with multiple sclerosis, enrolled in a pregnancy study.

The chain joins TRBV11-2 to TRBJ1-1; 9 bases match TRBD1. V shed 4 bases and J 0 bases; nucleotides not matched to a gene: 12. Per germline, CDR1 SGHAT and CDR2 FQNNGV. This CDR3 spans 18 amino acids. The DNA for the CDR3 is TGTGCCAGCAGCTCAAAACCGGGACAGGGATTTATGAACACTGAAGCTTTCTTT. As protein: CASSSKPGQGFMNTEAFF.

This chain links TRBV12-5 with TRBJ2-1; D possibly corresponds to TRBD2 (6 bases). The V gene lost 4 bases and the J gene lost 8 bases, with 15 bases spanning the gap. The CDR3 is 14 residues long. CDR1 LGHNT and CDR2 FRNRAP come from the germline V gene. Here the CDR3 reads CASGSPGTGDEQFF. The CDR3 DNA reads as TGTGCTAGTGGTTCGCCCGGGACTGGGGATGAGCAGTTCTTC.

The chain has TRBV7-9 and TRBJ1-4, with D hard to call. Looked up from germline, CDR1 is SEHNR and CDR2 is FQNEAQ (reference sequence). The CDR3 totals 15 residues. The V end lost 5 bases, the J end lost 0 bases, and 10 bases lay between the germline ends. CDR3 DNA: TGTGCCAGCAGCCCCCCAGGCCCAACTAATGAAAAACTGTTTTTT. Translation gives CASSPPGPTNEKLFF.

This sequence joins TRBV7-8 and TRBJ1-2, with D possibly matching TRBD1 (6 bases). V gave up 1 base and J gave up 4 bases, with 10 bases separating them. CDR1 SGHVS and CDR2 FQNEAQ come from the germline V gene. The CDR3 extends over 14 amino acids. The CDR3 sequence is CASSLEDRSYGYTF. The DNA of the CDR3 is TGTGCCAGCAGCTTAGAGGACAGAAGCTATGGCTACACCTTC.

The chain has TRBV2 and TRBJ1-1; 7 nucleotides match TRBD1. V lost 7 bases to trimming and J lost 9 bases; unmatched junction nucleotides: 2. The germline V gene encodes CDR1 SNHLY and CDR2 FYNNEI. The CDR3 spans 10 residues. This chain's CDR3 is CASKGQQAFF. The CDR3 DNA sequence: TGTGCCAGCAAGGGACAGCAAGCTTTCTTT.

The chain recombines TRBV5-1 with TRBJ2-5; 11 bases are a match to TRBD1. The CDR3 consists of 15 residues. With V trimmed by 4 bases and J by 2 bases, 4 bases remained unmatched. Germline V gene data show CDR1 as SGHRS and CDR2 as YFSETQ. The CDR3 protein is CASSRGQGEQETQYF. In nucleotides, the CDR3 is TGCGCCAGCAGCAGGGGACAGGGGGAACAAGAGACCCAGTACTTC.

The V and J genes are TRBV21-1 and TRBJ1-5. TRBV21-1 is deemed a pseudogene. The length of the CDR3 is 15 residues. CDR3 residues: CASSKGEKDNQPQHF. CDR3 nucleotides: TGTGCCAGCAGCAAAGGTGAGAAAGACAATCAGCCCCAGCATTTT.

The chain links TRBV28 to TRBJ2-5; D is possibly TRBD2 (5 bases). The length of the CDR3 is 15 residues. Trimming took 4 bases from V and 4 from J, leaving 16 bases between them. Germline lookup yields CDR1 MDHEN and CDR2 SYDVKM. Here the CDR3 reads CASSSLTGGGETQYF. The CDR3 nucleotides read TGTGCCAGCAGTTCCCTTACTGGTGGAGGAGAGACCCAGTACTTC.